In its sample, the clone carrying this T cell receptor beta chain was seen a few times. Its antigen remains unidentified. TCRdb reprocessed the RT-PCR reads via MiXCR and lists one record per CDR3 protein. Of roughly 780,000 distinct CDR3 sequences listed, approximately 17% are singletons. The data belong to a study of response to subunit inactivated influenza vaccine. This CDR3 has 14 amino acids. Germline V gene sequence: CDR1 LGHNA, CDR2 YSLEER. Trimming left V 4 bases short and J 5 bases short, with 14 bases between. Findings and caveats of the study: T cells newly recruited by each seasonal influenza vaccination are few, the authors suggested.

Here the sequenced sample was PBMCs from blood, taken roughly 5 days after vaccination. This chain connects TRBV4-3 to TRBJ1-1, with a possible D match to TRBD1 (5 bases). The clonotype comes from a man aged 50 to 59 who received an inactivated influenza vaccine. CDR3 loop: CASSPLGRETEAFF. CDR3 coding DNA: TGCGCCAGCAGCCCCTTGGGGCGCGAAACTGAAGCTTTCTTT.